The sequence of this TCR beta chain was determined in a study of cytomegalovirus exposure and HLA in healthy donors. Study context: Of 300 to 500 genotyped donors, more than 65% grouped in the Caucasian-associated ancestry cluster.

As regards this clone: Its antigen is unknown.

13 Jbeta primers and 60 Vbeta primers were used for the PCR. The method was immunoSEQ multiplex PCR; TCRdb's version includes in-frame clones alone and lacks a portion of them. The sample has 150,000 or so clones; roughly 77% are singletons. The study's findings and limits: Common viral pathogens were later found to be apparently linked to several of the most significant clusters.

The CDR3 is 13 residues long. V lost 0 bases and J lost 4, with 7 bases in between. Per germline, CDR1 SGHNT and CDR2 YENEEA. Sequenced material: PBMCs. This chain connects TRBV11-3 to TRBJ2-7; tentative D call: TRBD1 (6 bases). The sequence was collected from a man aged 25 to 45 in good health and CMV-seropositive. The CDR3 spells CASSLEQGYEQYF. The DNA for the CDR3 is TGTGCCAGCAGCTTAGAACAGGGTTACGAGCAGTACTTC. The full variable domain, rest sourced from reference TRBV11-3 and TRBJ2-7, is EAGVVQSPRYKIIEKKQPVAFWCNPISGHNTLYWYLQNLGQGPELLIRYENEEAVDDSQLPKDRFSAERLKGVDSTLKIQPAELGDSAVYLCASSLEQGYEQYFGPGTRLTVT.